This T cell receptor (beta chain) was obtained from a study of blood T cell repertoires in COVID-19. Study background: Sites in the United States, Italy and Spain provided acute and convalescent COVID-19 samples. PBMCs, B-cell-depleted T cells, or T cells provided the cDNA or gDNA that made up the material.

Authors' data handling: By means of reference gene primer amplification, nucleated cell counts were estimated. Clones were read by immunoSEQ multiplex PCR, and TCRdb kept only the in-frame ones, dropping some. That table supplies the V and J calls and clone size; D and trimming were determined from the DNA. The sample shows 200,000 to 300,000 clones, about 90% of them seen only once. The CDR3 length is 17 residues. The V gene end was trimmed by 3 bases and the J gene end by 6 bases; junction bases not matched to a gene: 13. The germline CDR1 and CDR2 sequences are MGHRA and YSYEKL. This receptor was identified in a woman in her 30s who had recovered from COVID-19. The sequencing sample was made of peripheral blood. The chain has TRBV4-1 and TRBJ1-2; 10 bases match TRBD1. The CDR3 sequence: CASSHPGETGGEDGYTF. The DNA of the CDR3 is TGCGCCAGCAGCCACCCGGGCGAGACAGGGGGCGAGGATGGCTACACCTTC.